The 8 T cell receptor beta chains reported below all come from one sample, sequenced in a study of OX40 agonist ivuxolimab in advanced cancers. The assay was immunoSEQ multiplex PCR, and TCRdb's table has in-frame clones only and misses some. This repertoire shows tens of thousands of clones, 82% found once; its top ten account for more than 1.1%. The starting material was CD4+ or CD8+ T cells sorted from blood, obtained in a trial of the OX40 agonist ivuxolimab. The receptors originated from an adult with an advanced solid tumor such as melanoma, head and neck, liver or kidney cancer.

This clone is a singleton in its sample. The J gene is TRBJ1-2, the V gene TRBV6-1; weak D call: TRBD1 (6 bases). CDR1 is MNHNS and CDR2 is SASEGT in the germline V gene. The germline V and J ends were trimmed by 2 bases and 7 bases, with 11 bases remaining between them. The CDR3 loop spans 13 amino acids. In nucleotides, the CDR3 is TGTGCCAGCAGTGAACTACAGGGTTTTGGCTACACCTTC. It specifies CASSELQGFGYTF.

V gene TRBV7-2 combines with J gene TRBJ2-7, with D unclear. Trimming took 5 bases from V and 3 from J, leaving 8 bases between them. CDR1 is SGHTA and CDR2 is FQGNSA in the germline V gene. The CDR3 consists of 12 residues. CDR3 DNA sequence: TGTGCCAGCAGCCGAGACTTCTACGAGCAGTACTTC. Protein sequence: CASSRDFYEQYF.

This chain uses TRBV7-2 with TRBJ1-2, with D tentatively TRBD1 (5 bases). Trimming stripped 5 bases from V and 3 bases from J, with 13 bases between. Per the germline V gene, CDR1 is SGHTA and CDR2 is FQGNSA. The CDR3 spans 14 residues. CDR3 residues: CASSRPRGDYGYTF. The CDR3 DNA reads TGTGCCAGCAGCCGGCCCCGGGGCGACTATGGCTACACCTTC.

This rearrangement joins TRBV18 to TRBJ1-2; 7 bases fit TRBD1. The V gene's germline CDR1 is KGHSH and CDR2 LQKENI. The CDR3 spans 15 residues. V was clipped by 3 bases and J by 3 bases; unmatched bases: 7. CDR3 sequence (DNA): TGTGCCAGCTCACCGGCGGTCGACAGGGACTATGGCTACACCTTC. Translation gives CASSPAVDRDYGYTF.

The J gene is TRBJ2-2, the V gene TRBV7-3; 8 bases map to TRBD1. The J segment lost 3 bases and the V segment lost 5 bases, leaving 2 bases of the junction unmatched. In germline, CDR1 is SGHTA, CDR2 FQGTGA. CDR3 length equals 14 residues. CDR3 in DNA: TGTGCCAGCAGCAAGGACAGGGACACCGGGGAGCTGTTTTTT. Translating it yields CASSKDRDTGELFF.

The chain employs TRBV27 and TRBJ1-1; maybe TRBD1 (5 bases). Germline-derived CDR1 and CDR2 are MNHEY and SMNVEV (reference sequence). The CDR3 runs to 14 residues. Trimming took off 5 bases at V and 4 bases at J, with 14 bases between the two ends. The CDR3 reads CASSPYNGGTEAFF. In nucleotides, the CDR3 is TGTGCCAGCAGTCCATATAACGGGGGCACTGAAGCTTTCTTT.

This sequence joins TRBV28 and TRBJ1-1; unclear D gene. This CDR3 spans 13 amino acids. Germline lookup yields CDR1 MDHEN and CDR2 SYDVKM. Deletions cut 5 bases from V and 4 bases from J, with 11 bases between. CDR3 sequence (DNA): TGTGCCAGCAGTGCTGGTATGGGCACTGAAGCTTTCTTT. Encoded protein: CASSAGMGTEAFF.

This chain uses TRBV2 with TRBJ1-5; D remains ambiguous. The germline gives CDR1 SNHLY, CDR2 FYNNEI. Trimming removed 7 bases from V and 7 bases from J, with 8 bases in between. CDR3 length equals 11 residues. The CDR3, as DNA: TGTGCCAGCAATACTAGGCAGCCCCAGCATTTT. This sequence encodes CASNTRQPQHF.